The 18 T cell receptor beta chains in this list originate from one sample, sequenced in a study of blood T cell repertoires in COVID-19. Libraries were prepared by immunoSEQ multiplex PCR; TCRdb keeps only in-frame clonotypes and omits some of them. The sample includes some 70,000 clones, around 86% of them seen just once. What was sequenced was peripheral blood. These TCRs come from a man of 80 years or more with acute or convalescent COVID-19.

This clone appeared once. The genes are TRBV5-1 and TRBJ2-6, with 8 nucleotides matching TRBD1. The CDR3 length is 17 residues. The trim removed 3 bases at V and 4 bases at J, leaving 9 bases unmatched. CDR1 is SGHRS, CDR2 YFSETQ, per germline. The CDR3 sequence: CASSSTGDLFGANVLTF. The CDR3 DNA follows: TGCGCCAGCAGCTCGACAGGGGACCTCTTCGGGGCCAACGTCCTGACTTTC.

The V gene is TRBV2, the J gene TRBJ1-1; the match to TRBD1 covers 10 bases. CDR3 size: 14 residues. V dropped 6 bases and J dropped 4; count of bases not matched to a gene: 5. Germline V gene data show CDR1 as SNHLY and CDR2 as FYNNEI. CDR3 DNA sequence: TGTGCCAGCAGCCAGACAGGGGGCTTCACTGAAGCTTTCTTT. Translating it yields CASSQTGGFTEAFF.

The rearrangement uses TRBV19 and TRBJ2-2; TRBD1 agrees at 9 bases. V shed 9 bases and J 5 bases; nucleotides not matched to a gene: 10. Germline lookup yields CDR1 LNHDA and CDR2 SQIVND (reference sequence). This CDR3 is built from 15 residues. The chain's CDR3 is CASKRTGARTGELFF. As DNA, the CDR3 is TGTGCCAGCAAACGGACAGGGGCACGAACCGGGGAGCTGTTTTTT.

The chain employs TRBV7-8 and TRBJ1-5; D is ambiguous. CDR3 size: 17 residues. Deletions cut 0 bases from V and 0 bases from J, with 12 bases between. Germline assignment: CDR1 SGHVS and CDR2 FQNEAQ. The CDR3, as DNA: TGTGCCAGCAGCTTAGCGAGCCAGGCATATAGCAATCAGCCCCAGCATTTT. This sequence encodes CASSLASQAYSNQPQHF.

The chain recombines TRBV28 with TRBJ1-5, with unresolved D. The CDR3 is 12 amino acids. The V end was cut by 6 bases, the J end by 5 bases, with 8 bases between. The germline gives CDR1 MDHEN, CDR2 SYDVKM. The CDR3 sequence: CASRVGDQPQHF. CDR3 in DNA: TGTGCCAGCAGGGTAGGAGATCAGCCCCAGCATTTT.

The gene calls are TRBV3-1 (or the pseudogene TRBV3-2) and TRBJ2-1; TRBD2 is a possible D gene (6 bases). Trimming took off 4 bases at V and 0 bases at J, with 13 bases between the two ends. There are 16 residues in the CDR3. Germline V gene data show CDR1 as LGHDT and CDR2 as YNNKEL (reference sequence). The DNA of the CDR3 is TGTGCCAGCAGCCGTCTAGCGCCTAGCTCCTACAATGAGCAGTTCTTC. It yields the protein CASSRLAPSSYNEQFF.

The chain is built from TRBV10-3 and TRBJ2-1, with 8 bases fitting TRBD1. Germline trimming cut 4 bases from V and 5 bases from J; bases unmatched to any gene: 1. Germline V gives CDR1 ENHRY, CDR2 SYGVKD. This CDR3 is built from 13 residues. The DNA of the CDR3 is TGTGCCATCAGTGGGGGACAGGACAATGAGCAGTTCTTC. Translating it yields CAISGGQDNEQFF.

This clone was picked up one time. J is TRBJ2-1 and V is TRBV5-1, with 7 bases matching TRBD2. The V and J ends lost 4 bases and 6 bases, in that order; junction bases with no gene match: 16. Germline V gene data show CDR1 as SGHRS and CDR2 as YFSETQ. There are 17 residues in the CDR3. The CDR3 is CASSGAGRKSSGNEQFF. The CDR3, as DNA: TGCGCCAGCAGCGGAGCGGGGCGCAAGTCATCCGGCAATGAGCAGTTCTTC.

The genes are TRBV29-1 and TRBJ1-1; TRBD1 matches at 12 bases. The germline gives CDR1 SQVTM, CDR2 ANQGSEA. V was pared by 7 bases and J by 2 bases, with 11 bases of the junction left unmatched. This CDR3 has 16 residues. The CDR3 loop reads CSATPGQGAFNTEAFF. DNA of the CDR3: TGCAGCGCCACGCCGGGACAGGGGGCCTTTAACACTGAAGCTTTCTTT.

V usage is TRBV12-3 or TRBV12-4 and J usage is TRBJ2-5, with 7 bases identical to TRBD1. V lost 7 bases to trimming and J lost 4 bases; unmatched junction nucleotides: 6. The CDR3 spans 13 residues. The DNA for the CDR3 is TGTGCCAGCACCTTGACAGGGTCAGAGACCCAGTACTTC. The encoded protein is CASTLTGSETQYF.

The CDR3 DNA is TGTGCCAGCTCACCCGGACAGGGTTGGAACACTGAAGCTTTCTTT. It translates to CASSPGQGWNTEAFF. The J gene is TRBJ1-1, the V gene TRBV18, with TRBD1 matching over 8 bases. V shed 3 bases and J 1 base; nucleotides not matched to a gene: 4. CDR3 length: 15 amino acids. Germline CDR1 and CDR2: KGHSH and LQKENI.

The chain has TRBV5-1 and TRBJ2-7; 11 bases line up with TRBD1. Germline V gives CDR1 SGHRS, CDR2 YFSETQ. The CDR3 consists of 15 residues. V trimming: 1 base; J trimming: 3 bases; junction bases outside the gene matches: 3. The DNA of the CDR3 is TGCGCCAGCAGCTTGCTGGGGACAGGGGGCTACGAGCAGTACTTC. Protein: CASSLLGTGGYEQYF.

The rearrangement joins TRBV11-3 to TRBJ2-5; 8 positions agree with TRBD2. The CDR3 extends over 14 amino acids. V was clipped by 6 bases and J by 4 bases; unmatched bases: 7. CDR1 and CDR2 (germline): SGHNT, YENEEA. The CDR3 DNA reads as TGTGCCAGCAGTCAACCCAGCGGGAGAGAGACCCAGTACTTC. Its translation is CASSQPSGRETQYF.

The gene calls are TRBV5-4 and TRBJ1-1; 10 bases agree with TRBD1. Trimming took 5 bases from V and 3 from J; bases not matched to a gene: 7. Germline CDR1 and CDR2: SGHNT and YYREEE (reference sequence). There are 15 residues in the CDR3. CDR3 sequence reads: CASRGQGDGYTEAFF. DNA of the CDR3: TGTGCCAGCAGAGGACAGGGGGACGGGTACACTGAAGCTTTCTTT.

This chain uses TRBV11-2 with TRBJ2-1, with 13 positions matching TRBD2. The CDR3 consists of 15 residues. Unmatched junction bases numbered 4, after V lost 5 bases and J lost 6 bases. Germline CDR1 is SGHAT and CDR2 is FQNNGV. The CDR3 sequence: CASSPGTSGTNEQFF. CDR3 sequence (DNA): TGTGCCAGCAGCCCCGGGACTAGCGGGACCAATGAGCAGTTCTTC.

The chain carries TRBV5-1 and TRBJ2-5; TRBD1 matches 7 bases. Per the germline V gene, CDR1 is SGHRS and CDR2 is YFSETQ. CDR3 size: 15 residues. V trimming: 4 bases; J trimming: 5 bases; junction bases outside the gene matches: 11. CDR3 coding DNA: TGCGCCAGCAGCCAGATCGGGACAGAGAAGGAGACCCAGTACTTC. Protein product: CASSQIGTEKETQYF.

CDR3 protein: CASSDSTAIHQPQHF. CDR3 sequence (DNA): TGTGCCAGCAGTGACTCGACTGCAATTCATCAGCCCCAGCATTTT. This chain links TRBV6-4 with TRBJ1-5; D gene unclear. This CDR3 is 15 amino acids long. The germline V and J ends were trimmed by 0 bases and 5 bases, with 11 bases remaining between them. CDR1 is MRHNA, CDR2 SNTAGT, per germline.

The rearrangement uses TRBV3-1 (or the pseudogene TRBV3-2) and TRBJ1-2, with D tentatively TRBD1 (5 bases). Trimming pared 0 bases from V and 2 bases from J, leaving 10 bases between. The CDR3 has 15 amino acids. The germline V gene encodes CDR1 LGHDT and CDR2 YNNKEL (reference sequence). CDR3 DNA: TGTGCCAGCAGCCAAGAAGCGGGGCGAAACTATGGCTACACCTTC. Translating gives CASSQEAGRNYGYTF.